This T cell receptor beta chain emerged from a study of T-cell memory formation after mild COVID-19. Study in general: Clusters of TCRs were largely donor specific. Study-wide results and caveats: Unconfirmed was the SARS-CoV-2 specificity of second-wave clones that peaked on day 37.

Employing constant-segment primers, 5'RACE generated TCR alpha and TCR beta cDNA libraries bearing sample barcodes and UMIs. TCRdb reanalysed the 5' RACE reads using MiXCR and keeps one entry per CDR3 protein. Of hundreds of thousands of distinct CDR3 sequences detected, 15% to 20% appear once; the ten largest clones hold roughly 24%. The CDR3 has 15 residues. Germline trimming cut 3 bases from V and 5 bases from J; bases unmatched to any gene: 7. In germline, CDR1 is LNHDA, CDR2 SQIVND (reference sequence). About this clonotype itself: The antigen remains unidentified.

Sequences were obtained from PBMCs or a T cell subset sorted from them (not recorded which). The chain combines TRBV19 with TRBJ1-5, with 7 bases aligning to TRBD1. This clonotype was sampled from a young man who had mild COVID-19 (a few samples of this study predate the infection). Cell type and time point are not known. The CDR3 region has the DNA TGTGCCAGTAGTATGACTCGGGACAGCTATCAGCCCCAGCATTTT. It yields the protein CASSMTRDSYQPQHF.